A selection of T cell receptor beta chains follows, all from one sample in a study of blood T cell repertoires in COVID-19. Sequencing was performed with immunoSEQ multiplex PCR; in TCRdb, only in-frame clones are kept and a portion is missing. The table records approximately 250,000 clones, over 70% of them present only once. Material: peripheral blood. The source is a woman in her 70s with COVID-19, enrolled during active disease. Each CDR3 is given without its conserved first and last residue. A D gene is named only where the DNA matches it firmly.

V gene	D gene	J gene	CDR3 protein
TRBV28	-	TRBJ1-5	ASSILQGAQPQH
TRBV5-8	-	TRBJ1-2	ASSTPIHRARHYGYT
TRBV4-1	TRBD2	TRBJ2-4	ASSQDSTSVNIQY
TRBV4-2	TRBD1	TRBJ1-4	ASSQGQGAREKLF
TRBV27	TRBD1	TRBJ2-2	ASSSWGQSGELF
TRBV4-2	TRBD2	TRBJ2-7	ASSQGFGGSPSAHEQY
TRBV3-1/TRBV3-2	TRBD2	TRBJ2-3	ASSQTSGTDTQY
TRBV3-1/TRBV3-2	TRBD1	TRBJ1-2	ASSQEDRPHGYT
TRBV4-1	-	TRBJ1-5	ASSQDLGDQPQH
TRBV5-4	TRBD1	TRBJ1-2	ASSYGQGRDYGYT
TRBV19	-	TRBJ1-5	ASSITGNQPQH
TRBV4-3	-	TRBJ1-5	ASSQDLENQPQH
TRBV7-9	-	TRBJ2-7	ASSRDNFYEQY
TRBV28	TRBD2	TRBJ2-5	ASKSWGTSGEETQY
TRBV30	TRBD1	TRBJ1-4	AWRTGGGNEKLF
TRBV7-9	-	TRBJ1-1	ASSRLTGMNTEAF
TRBV7-7	TRBD2	TRBJ2-5	ASSSGLAGGETQY
TRBV19	TRBD1	TRBJ1-1	ASSRTGPGTEAF
TRBV3-1/TRBV3-2	-	TRBJ1-5	ASSSGGGQPQH
TRBV11-2	-	TRBJ2-2	ASSPNVGGNTGELF
TRBV19	TRBD2	TRBJ2-1	ASRPGLAGVNEQF
TRBV5-4	-	TRBJ1-2	ASSLLTTNYGYT
TRBV5-5	-	TRBJ1-5	ASSLAGFGSNQPQH
TRBV27	TRBD1	TRBJ1-1	ASSSPGGANTEAF
TRBV28	TRBD1	TRBJ1-2	ASSRQGSGYT
TRBV6-5	-	TRBJ1-2	ASSFRGSYGYT
TRBV24-1	TRBD2	TRBJ2-1	ATSETSGEFWEQF
TRBV10-3	-	TRBJ1-1	ATGTLGAPEAF
TRBV5-1	-	TRBJ1-5	ASSLGGYSNQPQH
TRBV6-2/TRBV6-3	TRBD1	TRBJ1-4	ASSSGTGLTRLF
TRBV6-1	-	TRBJ2-7	ASSELRNPYEQY
TRBV18	-	TRBJ1-5	ASSPGGGNQPQH
TRBV7-2	-	TRBJ2-1	ASSLGPGDYNEQF
TRBV28	TRBD1	TRBJ2-1	ASSSGQGPYEQF
TRBV11-3	-	TRBJ1-1	ASSLFGDSDKAF
TRBV9	-	TRBJ2-3	ASSVVGTSTDTQY
TRBV6-5	TRBD1	TRBJ2-7	ASRAGGITYEQY
TRBV25-1	TRBD2	TRBJ2-1	ASSEGSGISYNEQF
TRBV7-8	TRBD2	TRBJ2-1	ASSSLAGELYEQF
TRBV27	-	TRBJ2-1	ASSSNPVSSYNEQF
TRBV7-6	-	TRBJ1-2	ASSLDRDPYGYT
TRBV3-1/TRBV3-2	-	TRBJ2-1	ASSSRLGSYNEQF
TRBV6-2/TRBV6-3	-	TRBJ1-2	ASSGQRDNYGYT
TRBV4-2	TRBD1	TRBJ2-7	ASSRGTGKVYEQY
TRBV28	-	TRBJ1-5	ASRPPTSQNQPQH
TRBV19	-	TRBJ1-2	ASSINRPNYGYT
TRBV28	TRBD1	TRBJ1-2	ASSGGQGYGYT
TRBV11-2	TRBD2	TRBJ2-1	ASSPIGGSSYNEQF
TRBV5-1	-	TRBJ1-5	ASSLAGYSNQPQH
TRBV4-3	-	TRBJ1-2	ASSQEPRDYGYT
TRBV11-1	-	TRBJ2-3	ASSSGNTDTQY
TRBV7-2	-	TRBJ1-1	ASSFGPKAEAF
TRBV5-4	-	TRBJ1-3	ASSLAGGVPNTIY
TRBV19	-	TRBJ2-7	ASRGSGPGEQY
TRBV4-2	TRBD2	TRBJ2-6	ASSQEDSGSPAGANVLT